This T cell receptor beta chain was recovered during a study of blood T cell repertoires in COVID-19. Study details: COVID-19 samples from acute and convalescent phases originated in the United States, Italy and Spain. Sources were T cells, B-cell-depleted T cells, or PBMCs; the material itself was cDNA or gDNA.

Generated by immunoSEQ multiplex PCR, the TCRdb table keeps only in-frame clones and is missing some. The profile shows roughly 380,000 clones, around 89% of them singletons. CDR1 and CDR2 from the germline V gene are MDHEN and SYDVKM. The CDR3 spans 15 residues. Losses at the gene ends were 5 bases for V and 4 bases for J; bases not matched to a gene: 6. The sample comprised peripheral blood. This TCR was sampled from a woman aged 40 to 50 with COVID-19, enrolled during active disease. The chain recombines TRBV28 with TRBJ1-4; 8 bases agree with TRBD1. The CDR3 spells CASSRTGFGNEKLFF. DNA of the CDR3: TGTGCCAGCAGTCGGACAGGGTTCGGTAATGAAAAACTGTTTTTT. The full variable domain, rest sourced from reference TRBV28 and TRBJ1-4, is DVKVTQSSRYLVKRTGEKVFLECVQDMDHENMFWYRQDPGLGLRLIYFSYDVKMKEKGDIPEGYSVSREKKERFSLILESASTNQTSMYLCASSRTGFGNEKLFFGSGTQLSVL.